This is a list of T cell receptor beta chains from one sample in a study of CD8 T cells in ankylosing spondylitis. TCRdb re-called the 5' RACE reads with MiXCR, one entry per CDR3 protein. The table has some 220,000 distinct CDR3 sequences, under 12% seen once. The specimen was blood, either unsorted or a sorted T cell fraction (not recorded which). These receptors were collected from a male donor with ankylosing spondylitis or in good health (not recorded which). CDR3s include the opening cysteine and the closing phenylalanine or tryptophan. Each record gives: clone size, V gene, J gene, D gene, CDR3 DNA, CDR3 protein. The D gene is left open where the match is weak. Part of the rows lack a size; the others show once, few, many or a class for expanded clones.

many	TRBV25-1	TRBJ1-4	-	TGTGCCAGCAGCTTCCAGGGGACAACTAATGAAAAACTGTTTTTT	CASSFQGTTNEKLFF
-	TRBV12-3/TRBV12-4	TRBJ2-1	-	TGTGCCAGCAGTTTCCCCCCGGGTTCACATGAGCAGTTCTTC	CASSFPPGSHEQFF
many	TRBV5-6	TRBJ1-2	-	TGTGCCAGCAGCCAACCCGGGGGGATTAACTATGGCTACACCTTC	CASSQPGGINYGYTF
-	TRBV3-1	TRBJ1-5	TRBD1	TGTGCCAGCAGCCAAAAACAGGGGTCTGGTCAGCCCCAGCATTTT	CASSQKQGSGQPQHF
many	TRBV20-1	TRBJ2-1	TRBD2	TGCAGTGCCACAGAGGGCGGGGGGAATGAGCAGTTCTTC	CSATEGGGNEQFF
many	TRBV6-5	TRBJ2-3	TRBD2	TGTGCCAGCAGTTACGCGGGACTAGCGGGGGGGCAAGATACGCAGTATTTT	CASSYAGLAGGQDTQYF
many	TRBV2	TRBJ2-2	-	TGTGCCAGCAGTGCAAGGACATCGAACACCGGGGAGCTGTTTTTT	CASSARTSNTGELFF
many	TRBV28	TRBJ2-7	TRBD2	TGTGCCAGCAGCCTACTAGCGGGAGGCTCCTACGAGCAGTACTTC	CASSLLAGGSYEQYF
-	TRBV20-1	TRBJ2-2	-	TGCAGTGCTAGCCGTGGGGCGGCCGGGGAGCTGTTTTTT	CSASRGAAGELFF
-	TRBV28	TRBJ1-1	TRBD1	TGTGCCAGCTGCCCGGGACAGGGGCGTACTGAAGCTTTCTTT	CASCPGQGRTEAFF
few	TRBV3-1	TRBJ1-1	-	TGTGCCAGCAGCCAAATAAGGGGCACTGAAGCTTTCTTT	CASSQIRGTEAFF
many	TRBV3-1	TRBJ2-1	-	TGTGCCAGCAGCCAAGAACGTACCGGGACGGGGGATGAGCAGTTCTTC	CASSQERTGTGDEQFF